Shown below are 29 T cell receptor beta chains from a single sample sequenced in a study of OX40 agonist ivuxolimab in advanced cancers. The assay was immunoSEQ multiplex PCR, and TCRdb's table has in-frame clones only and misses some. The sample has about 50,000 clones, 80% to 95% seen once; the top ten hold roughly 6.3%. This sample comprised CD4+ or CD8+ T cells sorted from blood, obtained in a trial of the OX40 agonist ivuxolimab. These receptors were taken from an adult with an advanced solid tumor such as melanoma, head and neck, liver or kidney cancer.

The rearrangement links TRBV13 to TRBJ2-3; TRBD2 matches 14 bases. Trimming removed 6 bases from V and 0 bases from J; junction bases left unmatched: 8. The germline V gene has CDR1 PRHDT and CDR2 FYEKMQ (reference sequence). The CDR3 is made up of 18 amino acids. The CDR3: CASSPWTSGGSSTDTQYF. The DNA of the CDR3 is TGTGCCAGCAGTCCATGGACTAGCGGGGGGTCTAGCACAGATACGCAGTATTTT.

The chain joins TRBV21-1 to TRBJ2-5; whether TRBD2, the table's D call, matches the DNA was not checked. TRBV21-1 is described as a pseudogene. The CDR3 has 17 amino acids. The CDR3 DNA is TGTGCCAGCAGCAAGTGGACTAGCGGGGGCCTCCAAGAGACCCAGTACTTC. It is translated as CASSKWTSGGLQETQYF.

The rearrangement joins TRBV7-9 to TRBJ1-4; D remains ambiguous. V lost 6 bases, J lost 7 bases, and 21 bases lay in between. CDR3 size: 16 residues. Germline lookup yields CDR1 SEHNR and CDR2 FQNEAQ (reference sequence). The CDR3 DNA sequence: TGTGCCAGCAGTCAAAACCCGCGGCGAGAGGGTGAAAAACTGTTTTTT. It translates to CASSQNPRREGEKLFF. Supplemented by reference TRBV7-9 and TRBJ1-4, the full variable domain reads DTGVSQNPRHKITKRGQNVTFRCDPISEHNRLYWYRQTLGQGPEFLTYFQNEAQLEKSRLLSDRFSAERPKGSFSTLEIQRTEQGDSAMYLCASSQNPRREGEKLFFGSGTQLSVL.

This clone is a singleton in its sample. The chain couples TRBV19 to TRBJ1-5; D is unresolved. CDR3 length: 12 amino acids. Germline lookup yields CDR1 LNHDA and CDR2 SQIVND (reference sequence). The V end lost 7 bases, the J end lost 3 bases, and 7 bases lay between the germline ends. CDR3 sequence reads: CASTSPNQPQHF. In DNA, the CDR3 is TGTGCCAGTACCTCCCCCAATCAGCCCCAGCATTTT.

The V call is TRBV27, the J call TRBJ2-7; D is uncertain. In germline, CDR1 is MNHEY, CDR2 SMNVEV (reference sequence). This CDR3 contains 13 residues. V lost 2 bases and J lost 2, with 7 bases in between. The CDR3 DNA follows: TGTGCCAGCAGTTTAAACCGCGCCTACGAGCAGTACTTC. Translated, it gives CASSLNRAYEQYF.

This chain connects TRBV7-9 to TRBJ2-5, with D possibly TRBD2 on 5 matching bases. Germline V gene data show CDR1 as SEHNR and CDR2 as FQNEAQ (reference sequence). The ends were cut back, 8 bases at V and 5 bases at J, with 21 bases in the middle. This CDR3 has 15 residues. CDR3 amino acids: CASYPVGGGWETQYF. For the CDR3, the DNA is TGTGCCAGCTACCCGGTCGGAGGTGGGTGGGAGACCCAGTACTTC.

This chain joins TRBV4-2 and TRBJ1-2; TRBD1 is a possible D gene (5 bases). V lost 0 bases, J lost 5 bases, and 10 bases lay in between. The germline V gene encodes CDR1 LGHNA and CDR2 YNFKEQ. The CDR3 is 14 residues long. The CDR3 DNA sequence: TGTGCCAGCAGCCAAGAGGGACGGATATATGGCTACACCTTC. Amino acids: CASSQEGRIYGYTF.

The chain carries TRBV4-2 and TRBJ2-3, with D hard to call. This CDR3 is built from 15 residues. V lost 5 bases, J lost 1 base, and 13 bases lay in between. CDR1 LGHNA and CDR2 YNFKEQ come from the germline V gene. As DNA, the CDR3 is TGTGCCAGCAGCGACACTATACGGGGCACAGATACGCAGTATTTT. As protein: CASSDTIRGTDTQYF.

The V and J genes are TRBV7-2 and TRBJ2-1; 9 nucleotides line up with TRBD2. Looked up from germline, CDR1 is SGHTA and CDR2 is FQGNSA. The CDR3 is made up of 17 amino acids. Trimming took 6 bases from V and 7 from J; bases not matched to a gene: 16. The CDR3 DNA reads TGTGCCAGCAGTCACCCCCTTCGGGGCGGGGGGGCAAATGAGCAGTTCTTC. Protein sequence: CASSHPLRGGGANEQFF.

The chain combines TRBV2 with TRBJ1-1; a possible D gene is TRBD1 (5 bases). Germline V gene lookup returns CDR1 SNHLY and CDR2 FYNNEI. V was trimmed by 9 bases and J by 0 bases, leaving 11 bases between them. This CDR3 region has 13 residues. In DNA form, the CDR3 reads TGTGCCAGGGGGACTGGTTTGAACACTGAAGCTTTCTTT. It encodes CARGTGLNTEAFF.

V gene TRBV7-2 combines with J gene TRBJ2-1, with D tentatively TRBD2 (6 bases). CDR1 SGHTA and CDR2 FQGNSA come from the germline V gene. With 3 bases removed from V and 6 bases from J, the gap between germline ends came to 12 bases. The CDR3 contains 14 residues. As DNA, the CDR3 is TGTGCCAGCAGCTTCACCGGGACTTTCAATGAGCAGTTCTTC. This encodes CASSFTGTFNEQFF.

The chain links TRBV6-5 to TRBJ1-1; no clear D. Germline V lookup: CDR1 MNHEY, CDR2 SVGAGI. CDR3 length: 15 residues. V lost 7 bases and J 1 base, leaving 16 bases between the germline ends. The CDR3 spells CASKISPVPNTEAFF. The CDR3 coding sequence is TGTGCCAGCAAGATTTCACCGGTCCCGAACACTGAAGCTTTCTTT.

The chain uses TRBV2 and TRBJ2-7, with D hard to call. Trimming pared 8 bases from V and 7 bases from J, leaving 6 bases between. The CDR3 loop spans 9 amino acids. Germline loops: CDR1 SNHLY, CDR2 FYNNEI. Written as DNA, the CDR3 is TGTGCCAGCGGGTGGGAGCAGTACTTC. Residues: CASGWEQYF. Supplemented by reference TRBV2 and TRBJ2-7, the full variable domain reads EPEVTQTPSHQVTQMGQEVILRCVPISNHLYFYWYRQILGQKVEFLVSFYNNEISEKSEIFDDQFSVERPDGSNFTLKIRSTKLEDSAMYFCASGWEQYFGPGTRLTVT.

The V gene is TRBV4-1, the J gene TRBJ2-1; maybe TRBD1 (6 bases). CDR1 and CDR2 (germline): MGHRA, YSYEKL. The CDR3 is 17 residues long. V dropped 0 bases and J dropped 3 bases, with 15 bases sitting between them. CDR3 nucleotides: TGCGCCAGCAGCCAAGATGATAAACAGGGTTACTACAATGAGCAGTTCTTC. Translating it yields CASSQDDKQGYYNEQFF.

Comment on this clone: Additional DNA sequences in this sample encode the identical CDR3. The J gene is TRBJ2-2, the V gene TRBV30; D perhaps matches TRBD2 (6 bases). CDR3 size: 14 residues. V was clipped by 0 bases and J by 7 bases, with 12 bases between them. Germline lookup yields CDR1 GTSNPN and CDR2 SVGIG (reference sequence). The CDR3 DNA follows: TGTGCCTGGAGTGTAGGTCGGGGGTACGGGGAGCTGTTTTTT. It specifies CAWSVGRGYGELFF.

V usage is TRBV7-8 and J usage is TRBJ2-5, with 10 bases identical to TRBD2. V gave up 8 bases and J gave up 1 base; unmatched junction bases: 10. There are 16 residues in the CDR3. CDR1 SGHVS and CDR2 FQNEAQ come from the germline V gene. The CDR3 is CASGKDSGGAQETQYF. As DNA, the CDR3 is TGTGCCAGCGGCAAAGACAGCGGGGGGGCCCAAGAGACCCAGTACTTC.

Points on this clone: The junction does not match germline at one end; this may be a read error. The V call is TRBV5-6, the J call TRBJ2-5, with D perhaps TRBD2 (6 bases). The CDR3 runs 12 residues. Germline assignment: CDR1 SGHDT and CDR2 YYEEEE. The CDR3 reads CASGLGRETQYF. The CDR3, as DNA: TGTGCCAGCGGCTTGGGGAGGGAGACCCAGTACTTC.

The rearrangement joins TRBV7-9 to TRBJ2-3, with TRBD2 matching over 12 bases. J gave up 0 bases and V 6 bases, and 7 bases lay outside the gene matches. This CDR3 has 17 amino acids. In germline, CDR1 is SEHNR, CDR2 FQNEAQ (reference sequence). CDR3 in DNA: TGTGCCAGCAGGGGGACTAGCGGGCGAACTAGCACAGATACGCAGTATTTT. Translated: CASRGTSGRTSTDTQYF.

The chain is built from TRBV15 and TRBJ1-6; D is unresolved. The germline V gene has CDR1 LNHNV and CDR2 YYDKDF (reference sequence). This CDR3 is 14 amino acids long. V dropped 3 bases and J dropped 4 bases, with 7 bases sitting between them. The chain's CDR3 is CATSSDLYNSPLHF. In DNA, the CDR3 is TGTGCCACCAGCAGTGATCTTTATAATTCACCCCTCCACTTT.

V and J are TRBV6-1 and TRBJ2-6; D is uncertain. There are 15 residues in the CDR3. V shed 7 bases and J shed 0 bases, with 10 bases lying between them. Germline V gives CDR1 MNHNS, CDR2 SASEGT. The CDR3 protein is CASTAGLSGANVLTF. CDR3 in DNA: TGTGCCAGCACCGCAGGCCTCTCTGGGGCCAACGTCCTGACTTTC.

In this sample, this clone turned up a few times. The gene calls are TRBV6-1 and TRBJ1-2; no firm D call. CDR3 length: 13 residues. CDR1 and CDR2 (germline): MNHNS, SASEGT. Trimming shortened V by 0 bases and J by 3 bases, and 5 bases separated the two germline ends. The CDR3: CASSEAVDYGYTF. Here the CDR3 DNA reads TGTGCCAGCAGTGAAGCCGTGGACTATGGCTACACCTTC.

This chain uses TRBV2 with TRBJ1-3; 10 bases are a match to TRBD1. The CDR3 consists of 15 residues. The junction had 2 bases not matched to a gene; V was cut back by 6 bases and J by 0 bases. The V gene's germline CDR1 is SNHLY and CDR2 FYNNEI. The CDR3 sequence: CASSRDRGSGNTIYF. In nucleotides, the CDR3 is TGTGCCAGCAGCCGGGACAGGGGCTCTGGAAACACCATATATTTT. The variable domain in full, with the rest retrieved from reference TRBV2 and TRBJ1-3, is EPEVTQTPSHQVTQMGQEVILRCVPISNHLYFYWYRQILGQKVEFLVSFYNNEISEKSEIFDDQFSVERPDGSNFTLKIRSTKLEDSAMYFCASSRDRGSGNTIYFGEGSWLTVV.

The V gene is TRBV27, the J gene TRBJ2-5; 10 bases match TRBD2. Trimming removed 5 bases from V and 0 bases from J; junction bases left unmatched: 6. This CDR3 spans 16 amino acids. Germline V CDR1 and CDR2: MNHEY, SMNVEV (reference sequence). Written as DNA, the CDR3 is TGTGCCAGCAGTCCTACTAGCGGGGCGTACCAAGAGACCCAGTACTTC. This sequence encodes CASSPTSGAYQETQYF.

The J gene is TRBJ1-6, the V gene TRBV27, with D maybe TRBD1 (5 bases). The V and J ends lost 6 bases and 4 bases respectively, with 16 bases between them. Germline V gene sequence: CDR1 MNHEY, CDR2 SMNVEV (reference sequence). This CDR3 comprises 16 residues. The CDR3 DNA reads TGTGCCAGCAGGTTACAGACGGGGGGTTATAATTCACCCCTCCACTTT. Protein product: CASRLQTGGYNSPLHF.

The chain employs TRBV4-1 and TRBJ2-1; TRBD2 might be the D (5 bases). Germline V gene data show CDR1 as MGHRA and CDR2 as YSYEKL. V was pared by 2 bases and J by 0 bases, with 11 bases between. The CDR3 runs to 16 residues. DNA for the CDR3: TGCGCCAGCAGCCAACGGACTTCTAGCTCCTACAATGAGCAGTTCTTC. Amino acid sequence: CASSQRTSSSYNEQFF.

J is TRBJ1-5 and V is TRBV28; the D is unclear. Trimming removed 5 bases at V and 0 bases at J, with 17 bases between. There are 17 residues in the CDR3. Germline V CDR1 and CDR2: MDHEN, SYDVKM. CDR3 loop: CASSPFQDGYSNQPQHF. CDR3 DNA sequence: TGTGCCAGCAGTCCTTTCCAGGACGGCTATAGCAATCAGCCCCAGCATTTT.

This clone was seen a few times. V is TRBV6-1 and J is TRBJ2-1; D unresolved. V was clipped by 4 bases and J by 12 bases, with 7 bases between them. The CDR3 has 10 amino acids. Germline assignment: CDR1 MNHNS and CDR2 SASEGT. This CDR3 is CASSAVGQFF. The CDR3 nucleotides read TGTGCCAGCAGTGCGGTGGGGCAGTTCTTC.

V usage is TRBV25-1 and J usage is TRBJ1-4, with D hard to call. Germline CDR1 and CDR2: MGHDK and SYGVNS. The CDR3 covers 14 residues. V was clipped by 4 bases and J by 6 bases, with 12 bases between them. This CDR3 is CASSGPYGDEKLFF. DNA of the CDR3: TGTGCCAGCAGTGGCCCGTACGGGGATGAAAAACTGTTTTTT.

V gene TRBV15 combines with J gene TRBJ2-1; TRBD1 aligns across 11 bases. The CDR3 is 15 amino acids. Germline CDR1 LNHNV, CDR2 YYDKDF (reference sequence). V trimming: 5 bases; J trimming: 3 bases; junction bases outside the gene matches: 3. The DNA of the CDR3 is TGTGCCACCAGCCCCGGGACAGGGGGCTACAATGAGCAGTTCTTC. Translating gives CATSPGTGGYNEQFF.